These 20 T cell receptor beta chains came from one sample sequenced in a study of Ad26.COV2.S vaccination and SARS-CoV-2 variants. Assay: immunoSEQ multiplex PCR; the TCRdb copy retains only in-frame clones and omits some. The sample carries about 370,000 clones, about 89% recorded once. Treatment specified: some 20 received Ad26.COV2.S at low or high dose, single or two shots; roughly five received placebo; per-sample allocation not given. Material that was analyzed had been drawn on day 63 after the first vaccine or placebo injection. Material: peripheral blood, obtained in a trial of Ad26.COV2.S vaccine versus placebo. All receptors come from a person aged 18-60 years who received the Ad26.COV2.S COVID-19 vaccine or a placebo.

The genes are TRBV4-1 and TRBJ1-6, with TRBD1 matching 7 bases. CDR1 is MGHRA, CDR2 YSYEKL, per germline. J gave up 8 bases and V 4 bases, and 5 bases lay outside the gene matches. This CDR3 is built from 14 residues. The CDR3 region has the DNA TGCGCCAGCAGCCCGGAGACAGGGTATTCACCCCTCCACTTT. Encoded protein: CASSPETGYSPLHF.

The rearrangement joins TRBV21-1 to TRBJ1-5; the DNA was not compared with TRBD1, the D call given in the table. TRBV21-1 has pseudogene status. The CDR3 has 15 amino acids. The CDR3 bases are TGTGCCAGCTTCCACGACAGTAAGAACAATCAGCCCCAGCATTTT. Protein sequence: CASFHDSKNNQPQHF.

The rearrangement uses TRBV5-1 and TRBJ2-3, with D tentatively TRBD2 (6 bases). This CDR3 spans 15 amino acids. V shed 1 base and J shed 2 bases, with 11 bases lying between them. Germline CDR1 reads SGHRS; CDR2 reads YFSETQ. The CDR3 spells CASSLRGAPTDTQYF. Here the CDR3 DNA reads TGCGCCAGCAGCTTGCGCGGGGCCCCCACAGATACGCAGTATTTT.

The V gene is TRBV5-1, the J gene TRBJ1-2; unclear D gene. The V gene lost 4 bases and the J gene lost 0 bases, with 7 bases spanning the gap. The CDR3 totals 13 residues. Germline-derived CDR1 and CDR2 are SGHRS and YFSETQ. For the CDR3, the DNA is TGCGCCAGCAGCCCCGGGTCTAACTATGGCTACACCTTC. Its translation: CASSPGSNYGYTF.

V usage is TRBV13 and J usage is TRBJ2-1; 8 bases agree with TRBD2. Germline lookup yields CDR1 PRHDT and CDR2 FYEKMQ (reference sequence). This CDR3 contains 19 residues. Losses at the gene ends were 4 bases for V and 9 bases for J; bases not matched to a gene: 23. The CDR3 protein is CASSSGRVLSGSFYREQFF. CDR3 sequence (DNA): TGTGCCAGCAGCTCCGGCAGGGTCCTGAGCGGGAGTTTTTATCGTGAGCAGTTCTTC.

The CDR3 region is CASTETGGWQSEAFF. The CDR3 coding sequence is TGTGCCAGCACCGAGACAGGGGGGTGGCAGAGTGAAGCTTTCTTT. V is TRBV6-5 and J is TRBJ1-1, with 9 positions matching TRBD1. V was pared by 7 bases and J by 7 bases, with 13 bases of the junction left unmatched. Germline CDR1 MNHEY, CDR2 SVGAGI. CDR3 length: 15 residues.

V and J are TRBV4-1 and TRBJ1-2, with D possibly matching TRBD1 (6 bases). V lost 0 bases and J 8 bases, leaving 10 bases between the germline ends. Germline CDR1 MGHRA, CDR2 YSYEKL. The CDR3 is 13 residues long. DNA for the CDR3: TGCGCCAGCAGCCAAGATGGGCAGGGGGGCTACACCTTC. It codes for CASSQDGQGGYTF.

The V call is TRBV27, the J call TRBJ2-7, with D perhaps TRBD1 (6 bases). Trimming took 5 bases from V and 4 from J, leaving 15 bases between them. Germline V gives CDR1 MNHEY, CDR2 SMNVEV (reference sequence). The CDR3 length is 14 residues. The CDR3 here is CASSISQGAYEQYF. The CDR3, as DNA: TGTGCCAGCAGTATTTCACAGGGTGCTTACGAGCAGTACTTC.

The rearrangement links TRBV28 to TRBJ2-2; 8 bases fit TRBD1. The junction had 12 bases not matched to a gene; V was cut back by 2 bases and J by 4 bases. The germline gives CDR1 MDHEN, CDR2 SYDVKM. This CDR3 is 18 amino acids long. This chain's CDR3 is CASSLRTGIPVGTGELFF. The CDR3 DNA is TGTGCCAGCAGTTTAAGGACAGGGATTCCCGTTGGCACCGGGGAGCTGTTTTTT. Complete variable domain (other parts from reference TRBV28 and TRBJ2-2): DVKVTQSSRYLVKRTGEKVFLECVQDMDHENMFWYRQDPGLGLRLIYFSYDVKMKEKGDIPEGYSVSREKKERFSLILESASTNQTSMYLCASSLRTGIPVGTGELFFGEGSRLTVL.

This chain links TRBV3-1 (or the pseudogene TRBV3-2) with TRBJ2-1, with D perhaps matching TRBD1 or TRBD2 (6 bases each). V lost 2 bases and J lost 9, with 14 bases in between. There are 14 residues in the CDR3. Germline assignment: CDR1 LGHDT and CDR2 YNNKEL (reference sequence). CDR3 nucleotide sequence: TGTGCCAGCAGCCAAAAGGGGGGTCCGGTTGAGCAGTTCTTC. It encodes CASSQKGGPVEQFF.

In this sample, this clone turned up a few times. V gene TRBV14 combines with J gene TRBJ2-2, with D perhaps matching TRBD1 (6 bases). The ends were cut back, 0 bases at V and 4 bases at J, with 12 bases in the middle. Per the germline V gene, CDR1 is SGHDN and CDR2 is FVKESK. The length of the CDR3 is 16 residues. Here the CDR3 reads CASSQDPGAGTGELFF. In DNA form, the CDR3 reads TGTGCCAGCAGCCAAGATCCAGGGGCGGGCACCGGGGAGCTGTTTTTT.

In its sample, this clone was seen once. The V and J genes are TRBV7-9 and TRBJ2-1, with D tentatively TRBD2 (6 bases). CDR1 and CDR2 from the germline V gene are SEHNR and FQNEAQ (reference sequence). There are 16 residues in the CDR3. Trimming shortened V by 5 bases and J by 12 bases, and 26 bases separated the two germline ends. CDR3 region: CASSPNRDSIPRGQFF. The CDR3 nucleotides read TGTGCCAGCAGCCCCAACCGGGACTCCATTCCTAGGGGGCAGTTCTTC.

The rearrangement joins TRBV27 to TRBJ2-3; D might be TRBD2 (6 bases). V was cut by 5 bases and J by 5 bases, with 14 bases left in between. CDR3 size: 14 residues. CDR1 and CDR2 (germline): MNHEY, SMNVEV (reference sequence). The CDR3 nucleotides read TGTGCCAGCAGTCCGGGACTTGCTCAAGATACGCAGTATTTT. Its protein product is CASSPGLAQDTQYF.

The chain uses TRBV9 and TRBJ1-5; no clear D gene. Trimming left V 0 bases short and J 3 bases short, with 4 bases between. CDR3 length: 13 amino acids. CDR1 and CDR2 from the germline V gene are SGDLS and YYNGEE. The CDR3 protein is CASSVGPNQPQHF. DNA of the CDR3: TGTGCCAGCAGCGTAGGTCCCAATCAGCCCCAGCATTTT. The full variable domain, completed using reference TRBV9 and TRBJ1-5, is DSGVTQTPKHLITATGQRVTLRCSPRSGDLSVYWYQQSLDQGLQFLIQYYNGEERAKGNILERFSAQQFPDLHSELNLSSLELGDSALYFCASSVGPNQPQHFGDGTRLSIL.

The V and J genes are TRBV5-5 and TRBJ2-2; D is unresolved. Per germline, CDR1 SGHKS and CDR2 YYEKEE (reference sequence). This CDR3 region has 14 residues. The V end lost 4 bases, the J end lost 3 bases, and 10 bases lay between the germline ends. CDR3 nucleotides: TGTGCCAGCAGCGCCGCCACCCACACCGGGGAGCTGTTTTTT. Amino acids: CASSAATHTGELFF.

The J gene is TRBJ2-7, the V gene TRBV10-2; possibly TRBD2 for D (7 bases). Trimming cost V 10 bases and J 7 bases, with 26 bases left between them. Germline CDR1 reads WSHSY; CDR2 reads SAAADI. This CDR3 is 15 amino acids long. The CDR3 reads CAIAWGTGISGEQYF. As DNA, the CDR3 is TGCGCCATCGCCTGGGGTACAGGGATTAGCGGGGAGCAGTACTTC.

The chain has TRBV3-1 (or the pseudogene TRBV3-2) and TRBJ1-1, with a possible D match to TRBD1 (5 bases). The CDR3 is 13 amino acids. From germline, CDR1 is LGHDT and CDR2 YNNKEL (reference sequence). Trimming left V 6 bases short and J 1 base short, with 9 bases between. This CDR3 is CASRPDRNTEAFF. CDR3 DNA: TGTGCCAGCAGACCCGACAGGAACACTGAAGCTTTCTTT.

The chain uses TRBV19 and TRBJ2-1, with 8 bases fitting TRBD2. The CDR3 covers 14 residues. V lost 4 bases, J lost 6 bases, and 5 bases stayed unmatched. Germline V gene lookup returns CDR1 LNHDA and CDR2 SQIVND (reference sequence). The CDR3 protein is CASSTSGGVNEQFF. The CDR3, as DNA: TGTGCCAGTAGTACCTCGGGGGGGGTCAATGAGCAGTTCTTC.

The chain is built from TRBV7-8 and TRBJ1-5; TRBD1 matches at 9 bases. The CDR3 is 14 residues long. With V trimmed by 4 bases and J by 5 bases, 3 bases remained unmatched. The germline CDR1 and CDR2 sequences are SGHVS and FQNEAQ. The CDR3 here is CASSSGTGYQPQHF. In nucleotides, the CDR3 is TGTGCCAGCAGCTCCGGGACAGGGTATCAGCCCCAGCATTTT.

This clone was seen more than once but under ten times. The CDR3 region has the DNA TGTGCCAGTAGTATAGGCGTCGGACAGGGGGGCACCGGGGAGCTGTTTTTT. Translating gives CASSIGVGQGGTGELFF. The gene calls are TRBV19 and TRBJ2-2; TRBD1 agrees at 10 bases. Germline V CDR1 and CDR2: LNHDA, SQIVND (reference sequence). The CDR3 contains 17 residues. After removal of 1 base from V and 4 bases from J, the junction contained 6 bases not matched to a gene.